The 29 T cell receptor beta chains below all came from one sample that was sequenced in a study of T cell responses to AZD1222 COVID-19 vaccine. Using immunoSEQ multiplex PCR, the repertoire was profiled, and TCRdb retains in-frame clones only, with some absent. The data contain about 180,000 clones, around 94% of them singletons. The sample in question was peripheral blood, obtained 28 days after the second AZD1222 dose. The receptor source for this set is an adult who received the AZD1222 COVID-19 vaccine.

V gene TRBV28 combines with J gene TRBJ1-5; TRBD1 matches 12 bases. The CDR3 has 21 residues. J lost 2 bases, V lost 1 base, and 15 bases had no gene match. Germline V lookup: CDR1 MDHEN, CDR2 SYDVKM. CDR3 region: CASSLYPWRGQGASRNQPQHF. In DNA form, the CDR3 reads TGTGCCAGCAGTTTATACCCGTGGCGGGGACAGGGGGCTAGTCGCAATCAGCCCCAGCATTTT.

This clone was counted only a few times. This chain links TRBV7-2 with TRBJ2-2, with 8 bases matching TRBD2. The germline CDR1 and CDR2 sequences are SGHTA and FQGNSA. The junction had 5 bases not matched to a gene; V was cut back by 5 bases and J by 6 bases. This CDR3 has 14 amino acids. CDR3 residues: CASSISGDAGELFF. As DNA, the CDR3 is TGTGCCAGCAGCATTAGCGGGGATGCCGGGGAGCTGTTTTTT.

The rearrangement joins TRBV6-2 or TRBV6-3 to TRBJ1-2, with D possibly matching TRBD1 (5 bases). CDR1 and CDR2 from the germline V gene are MNHEY and SVGEGT. The CDR3 consists of 14 residues. Trimming stripped 2 bases from V and 4 bases from J, with 11 bases between. CDR3 coding DNA: TGTGCCAGCAGTTACCCCAGGGCAGGCTATGGCTACACCTTC. Translation gives CASSYPRAGYGYTF.

The chain joins TRBV28 to TRBJ2-7; D possibly corresponds to TRBD1 (5 bases). The V and J ends lost 3 bases and 6 bases respectively, with 15 bases between them. The CDR3 spans 14 residues. Per germline, CDR1 MDHEN and CDR2 SYDVKM. CDR3 in amino acids: CASSLNQGAGEQYF. CDR3 DNA: TGTGCCAGCAGTTTGAATCAGGGTGCTGGCGAGCAGTACTTC.

V is TRBV11-2 and J is TRBJ2-3, with 15 positions matching TRBD2. Germline-derived CDR1 and CDR2 are SGHAT and FQNNGV. This CDR3 spans 18 amino acids. Germline trimming cut 5 bases from V and 2 bases from J; bases unmatched to any gene: 8. The CDR3 spells CASSPQGLAGGFTDTQYF. The CDR3 DNA is TGTGCCAGCAGCCCCCAGGGACTAGCGGGGGGTTTCACAGATACGCAGTATTTT.

This clone was found once. The V gene is TRBV3-1 (or the pseudogene TRBV3-2), the J gene TRBJ2-2, with D hard to call. The V gene lost 10 bases and the J gene lost 3 bases, with 18 bases spanning the gap. CDR3 length equals 15 residues. Germline CDR1 reads LGHDT; CDR2 reads YNNKEL (reference sequence). Here the CDR3 DNA reads TGTGCCACCCGCCTTTTTGACCGGGACACCGGGGAGCTGTTTTTT. Its translation: CATRLFDRDTGELFF.

V is TRBV5-1 and J is TRBJ1-1; 7 bases agree with TRBD1. Germline loops: CDR1 SGHRS, CDR2 YFSETQ. The CDR3 length is 14 residues. V shed 2 bases, J shed 1 base, and the junction held 2 bases outside the gene matches. CDR3 residues: CASSFGTANTEAFF. Here the CDR3 DNA reads TGCGCCAGCAGCTTCGGGACAGCGAACACTGAAGCTTTCTTT.

The chain joins TRBV19 to TRBJ2-7; no reliable D call. Trimming took off 5 bases at V and 6 bases at J, with 14 bases between the two ends. Germline CDR1 reads LNHDA; CDR2 reads SQIVND (reference sequence). This CDR3 has 13 residues. The CDR3 loop reads CASSDSAPLEQYF. CDR3 in DNA: TGTGCCAGTAGTGATTCCGCTCCACTCGAGCAGTACTTC.

The V gene is TRBV11-1, the J gene TRBJ2-1; TRBD2 aligns across 10 bases. The V gene's germline CDR1 is SGHAT and CDR2 FQDESV (reference sequence). The CDR3 runs 15 residues. V trimming: 4 bases; J trimming: 10 bases; junction bases outside the gene matches: 10. Here the CDR3 reads CASSSLAGDVGEQFF. Written as DNA, the CDR3 is TGTGCCAGCAGCTCGCTAGCGGGAGACGTAGGGGAGCAGTTCTTC.

The V and J genes are TRBV7-2 and TRBJ2-7, with D perhaps TRBD2 (6 bases). This CDR3 is 13 amino acids long. Germline assignment: CDR1 SGHTA and CDR2 FQGNSA. Trimming cost V 5 bases and J 3 bases, with 11 bases left between them. The CDR3 DNA reads TGTGCCAGCAGCCCTGGACTATTCTACGAGCAGTACTTC. This encodes CASSPGLFYEQYF. The whole variable domain, filled in from reference TRBV7-2 and TRBJ2-7, reads GAGVSQSPSNKVTEKGKDVELRCDPISGHTALYWYRQSLGQGLEFLIYFQGNSAPDKSGLPSDRFSAERTGGSVSTLTIQRTQQEDSAVYLCASSPGLFYEQYFGPGTRLTVT.

The gene calls are TRBV7-8 and TRBJ1-1; tentative D call: TRBD1 (6 bases). The CDR3 consists of 16 residues. Looked up from germline, CDR1 is SGHVS and CDR2 is FQNEAQ. Trimming pared 5 bases from V and 0 bases from J, leaving 16 bases between. The CDR3 here is CASSPRDKGLNTEAFF. Here the CDR3 DNA reads TGTGCCAGCAGCCCTCGGGACAAGGGACTGAACACTGAAGCTTTCTTT.

The J gene is TRBJ1-1, the V gene TRBV6-4, with TRBD1 as a possible D gene (5 bases). V lost 3 bases and J lost 1, with 12 bases in between. The CDR3 length is 15 residues. CDR1 MRHNA and CDR2 SNTAGT come from the germline V gene. CDR3 sequence (DNA): TGTGCCAGCAGTGAGACGTGGGGGAAGAACACTGAAGCTTTCTTT. Protein sequence: CASSETWGKNTEAFF.

This sequence joins TRBV29-1 and TRBJ2-7, with D possibly being TRBD2 (5 bases). The V gene lost 4 bases and the J gene lost 2 bases, with 12 bases spanning the gap. The CDR3 consists of 13 residues. The germline gives CDR1 SQVTM, CDR2 ANQGSEA. The CDR3 loop reads CSVASTGTYEQYF. DNA for the CDR3: TGCAGCGTTGCAAGCACGGGGACCTACGAGCAGTACTTC.

The chain carries TRBV5-8 and TRBJ1-4; tentative D call: TRBD1 (5 bases). This CDR3 contains 14 residues. Trimming pared 2 bases from V and 5 bases from J, leaving 10 bases between. Germline values: CDR1 SGHTS, CDR2 YDEGEE. CDR3 in DNA: TGTGCCAGCAGCTTAGCAGGGCGAAATGAAAAACTGTTTTTT. Amino acid sequence: CASSLAGRNEKLFF.

The V gene is TRBV4-1, the J gene TRBJ2-1; perhaps TRBD2 as D (5 bases). The CDR3 is 13 amino acids. From germline, CDR1 is MGHRA and CDR2 YSYEKL. Between the trimmed V and J ends, which lost 8 bases and 4 bases, there was a span of 12 bases. Written as DNA, the CDR3 is TGCGCCAGCTCCAGCGGAGAATACAATGAGCAGTTCTTC. It is translated as CASSSGEYNEQFF.

CDR3 DNA: TGTGCCAGCAGCTTACAGACAGGGAATGAGCAGTTCTTC. Its protein is CASSLQTGNEQFF. This chain joins TRBV11-2 and TRBJ2-1; 7 nucleotides match TRBD1. J was trimmed by 7 bases and V by 2 bases; bases with no gene match: 2. The germline V gene encodes CDR1 SGHAT and CDR2 FQNNGV. This CDR3 is built from 13 residues.

The rearrangement joins TRBV6-4 to TRBJ2-1; TRBD2 aligns across 9 bases. After removal of 8 bases from V and 1 base from J, the junction contained 9 bases not matched to a gene. This CDR3 comprises 16 residues. Looked up from germline, CDR1 is MRHNA and CDR2 is SNTAGT. The CDR3, as DNA: TGTGCCAGCCCACCCTATAGCGGGGGTTCCTACAATGAGCAGTTCTTC. This codes for CASPPYSGGSYNEQFF.

With regard to this clone: This same CDR3 is encoded by further DNA sequences in the sample. This sequence joins TRBV4-1 and TRBJ1-1; D remains ambiguous. The CDR3 has 11 residues. From germline, CDR1 is MGHRA and CDR2 YSYEKL. V was clipped by 4 bases and J by 1 base, with 1 base between them. The CDR3 protein is CASSRNTEAFF. The CDR3 nucleotides read TGCGCCAGCAGCCGGAACACTGAAGCTTTCTTT.

The V and J genes are TRBV28 and TRBJ1-2; D call uncertain. The germline V gene has CDR1 MDHEN and CDR2 SYDVKM. V dropped 5 bases and J dropped 3 bases, with 4 bases sitting between them. This CDR3 is built from 11 residues. The CDR3: CASSRDYGYTF. The CDR3 DNA reads TGTGCCAGCAGTAGGGACTATGGCTACACCTTC.

The chain recombines TRBV6-5 with TRBJ1-1; no reliable D call. Trimming took off 2 bases at V and 0 bases at J, with 7 bases between the two ends. From germline, CDR1 is MNHEY and CDR2 SVGAGI. This CDR3 has 14 amino acids. The CDR3 region is CASSYPRMNTEAFF. CDR3 sequence (DNA): TGTGCCAGCAGTTACCCACGGATGAACACTGAAGCTTTCTTT.

The rearrangement joins TRBV19 to TRBJ1-2; D gene uncertain. Germline CDR1 reads LNHDA; CDR2 reads SQIVND (reference sequence). V lost 5 bases to trimming and J lost 7 bases, with 14 bases between them. The CDR3 length is 13 residues. The CDR3 reads CASSSRGGVGYTF. For the CDR3, the DNA is TGTGCCAGTAGTTCCCGAGGCGGGGTTGGCTACACCTTC.

This rearrangement joins TRBV19 to TRBJ1-1; TRBD1 matches at 7 bases. CDR1 is LNHDA, CDR2 SQIVND, per germline (reference sequence). Trimming removed 4 bases from V and 1 base from J; junction bases left unmatched: 6. CDR3 length equals 15 residues. In nucleotides, the CDR3 is TGTGCCAGTAGTACCCAGGGGGGGCCGAACACTGAAGCTTTCTTT. Residues: CASSTQGGPNTEAFF.

The chain recombines TRBV5-4 with TRBJ2-7, with 11 nucleotides matching TRBD2. Germline lookup yields CDR1 SGHNT and CDR2 YYREEE (reference sequence). J was trimmed by 6 bases and V by 7 bases; bases with no gene match: 9. The CDR3 loop spans 14 amino acids. This CDR3 reads CASEVAGGLGEQYF. The CDR3 DNA reads as TGTGCCAGCGAGGTAGCGGGGGGGCTCGGCGAGCAGTACTTC.

The V call is TRBV10-3, the J call TRBJ2-1; TRBD1 might be the D (6 bases). There are 13 residues in the CDR3. CDR1 ENHRY and CDR2 SYGVKD come from the germline V gene. V was trimmed by 3 bases and J by 4 bases, leaving 7 bases between them. CDR3 region: CAISDTGYNEQFF. CDR3 in DNA: TGTGCCATCAGTGACACAGGGTACAATGAGCAGTTCTTC.

The chain carries TRBV30 and TRBJ1-6; no reliable D call. CDR3 length: 12 residues. CDR1 and CDR2 (germline): GTSNPN, SVGIG (reference sequence). V lost 5 bases and J 5 bases, leaving 7 bases between the germline ends. CDR3 DNA: TGTGCCTGGGGTAGGGATAATTCACCCCTCCACTTT. Translated: CAWGRDNSPLHF.

As regards this clone: Additional DNA sequences in this sample encode the identical CDR3. This chain uses TRBV6-1 with TRBJ1-2; perhaps TRBD1 as D (5 bases). Trimming took 2 bases from V and 5 from J, leaving 6 bases between them. The CDR3 has 12 residues. Germline V gene lookup returns CDR1 MNHNS and CDR2 SASEGT. The CDR3 DNA is TGTGCCAGCAGTGAACAGGGTTATGGCTACACCTTC. Translating gives CASSEQGYGYTF.

V usage is TRBV3-1 (or the pseudogene TRBV3-2) and J usage is TRBJ1-2; 8 nucleotides align to TRBD1. CDR3 length equals 15 residues. Trimming took 0 bases from V and 8 from J; bases not matched to a gene: 8. Germline assignment: CDR1 LGHDT and CDR2 YNNKEL (reference sequence). This CDR3 is CASSQDATGAGGYTF. The CDR3 bases are TGTGCCAGCAGCCAAGATGCGACAGGGGCAGGCGGCTACACCTTC.

The chain has TRBV5-1 and TRBJ2-1; the match to TRBD1 covers 8 bases. CDR3 length: 14 amino acids. Germline lookup yields CDR1 SGHRS and CDR2 YFSETQ. The V gene end was trimmed by 1 base and the J gene end by 6 bases; junction bases not matched to a gene: 3. DNA for the CDR3: TGCGCCAGCAGCTTGCAAACAGGGGGCAATGAGCAGTTCTTC. Its translation is CASSLQTGGNEQFF.

CDR3 region: CASKSGRGSYNEQFF. The CDR3 nucleotides read TGTGCCAGCAAGAGCGGGAGGGGGTCCTACAATGAGCAGTTCTTC. The chain employs TRBV2 and TRBJ2-1, with 10 bases aligning to TRBD2. Germline loops: CDR1 SNHLY, CDR2 FYNNEI. The CDR3 is made up of 15 amino acids. V dropped 7 bases and J dropped 1; count of bases not matched to a gene: 4.